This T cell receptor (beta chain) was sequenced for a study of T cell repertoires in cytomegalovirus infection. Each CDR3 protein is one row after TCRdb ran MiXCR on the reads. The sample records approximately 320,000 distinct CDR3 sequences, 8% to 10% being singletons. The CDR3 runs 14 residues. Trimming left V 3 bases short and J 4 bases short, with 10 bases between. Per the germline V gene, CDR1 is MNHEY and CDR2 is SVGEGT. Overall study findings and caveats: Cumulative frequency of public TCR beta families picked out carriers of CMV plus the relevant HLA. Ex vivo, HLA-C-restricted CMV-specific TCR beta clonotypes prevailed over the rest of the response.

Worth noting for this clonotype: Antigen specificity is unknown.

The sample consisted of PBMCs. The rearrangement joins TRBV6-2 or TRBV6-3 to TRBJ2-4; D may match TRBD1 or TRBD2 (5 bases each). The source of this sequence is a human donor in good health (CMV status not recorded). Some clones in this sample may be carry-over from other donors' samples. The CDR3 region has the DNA TGTGCCAGCAGTTATGGGGGTCGGAAAAACATTCAGTACTTC. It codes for CASSYGGRKNIQYF.